The TCR beta chain described here comes from a study of Ad26.COV2.S vaccination and SARS-CoV-2 variants. Indicated treatment: 15 to 20 received Ad26.COV2.S at low or high dose, single or two shots; roughly five received placebo; per-sample allocation not given. Samples analyzed were those drawn on day 63 after the first vaccine or placebo injection. Profiling relied on immunoSEQ multiplex PCR, and the TCRdb table lists in-frame clones only, not all of them. The sample has about 420,000 clones; around nine tenths are singletons. V was cut by 0 bases and J by 5 bases, with 11 bases left in between. Germline V gives CDR1 GTSNPN, CDR2 SVGIG (reference sequence). This CDR3 contains 14 residues.

The specimen comprised peripheral blood, sampled in a trial of Ad26.COV2.S vaccine versus placebo. This chain links TRBV30 with TRBJ2-1, with D possibly TRBD1 on 5 matching bases. This clonotype was obtained from a person aged 18-65 years who received the Ad26.COV2.S COVID-19 vaccine or a placebo. The CDR3 DNA is TGTGCCTGGAGTGTACGCCAGGACAACAATGAGCAGTTCTTC. It translates to CAWSVRQDNNEQFF. The full variable domain, its missing parts supplied by reference TRBV30 and TRBJ2-1, is SQTIHQWPATLVQPVGSPLSLECTVEGTSNPNLYWYRQAAGRGLQLLFYSVGIGQISSEVPQNLSASRPQDRQFILSSKKLLLSDSGFYLCAWSVRQDNNEQFFGPGTRLTVL.